One sample yielded the 30 T cell receptor beta chains listed below, sequenced in a study of beta chain features in type 1 diabetes. Of the isolated RNA, all was reverse transcribed, and so the sequenced material was expressed TCRB transcripts. Sequencing used immunoSEQ multiplex PCR; TCRdb keeps in-frame clones, though not all of them. Here the sample spans some 150,000 clones, roughly 9.3% being singletons. The sequenced material came from central memory CD4+ T cells from blood. These receptors were obtained from a woman in her 40s in good health.

The chain has TRBV14 and TRBJ2-1, with TRBD2 as a possible D gene (6 bases). V was trimmed by 1 base and J by 9 bases, leaving 13 bases between them. Looked up from germline, CDR1 is SGHDN and CDR2 is FVKESK. The CDR3 consists of 14 residues. This CDR3 reads CASSQGPSVGEQFF. CDR3 bases: TGTGCCAGCAGCCAAGGTCCTAGCGTTGGTGAGCAGTTCTTC.

This clone has more than one count but fewer than ten. This chain connects TRBV18 to TRBJ1-2; 8 bases agree with TRBD1. This CDR3 is 17 amino acids long. Germline CDR1 and CDR2: KGHSH and LQKENI. J was trimmed by 8 bases and V by 2 bases; bases with no gene match: 16. The CDR3 here is CASSPSVGTGQSAGYTF. The CDR3 nucleotides are TGTGCCAGCTCACCATCGGTCGGGACAGGCCAGTCAGCGGGCTACACCTTC.

V gene TRBV5-4 combines with J gene TRBJ1-6; TRBD1 might be the D (5 bases). The CDR3 loop spans 16 amino acids. V was shortened by 4 bases and J by 5 bases, with 16 bases between the two germline ends. Germline CDR1 is SGHNT and CDR2 is YYREEE (reference sequence). This chain's CDR3 is CASSQDLKGDNSPLHF. CDR3 coding DNA: TGTGCCAGCAGCCAAGATCTGAAAGGGGATAATTCACCCCTCCACTTT.

About this clone: Its ends do not fully match the called genes, so a read error is possible. This same CDR3 is encoded by further DNA sequences in the sample. This sequence joins TRBV11-2 and TRBJ2-5; D call uncertain. Germline loops: CDR1 SGHAT, CDR2 FQNNGV. This CDR3 comprises 13 residues. The CDR3 protein is CASSVDSEETQYF. In DNA, the CDR3 is TGTGCCAGCAGCGTAGACTCGGAGGAGACCCAGTACTTC.

The sample holds many counts of this clone. The chain employs TRBV18 and TRBJ1-4; TRBD1 might be the D (6 bases). CDR3 length: 15 amino acids. The germline V and J ends were trimmed by 6 bases and 3 bases, with 14 bases remaining between them. Germline loops: CDR1 KGHSH, CDR2 LQKENI. The CDR3 loop reads CASSRSGGPNEKLFF. DNA of the CDR3: TGTGCCAGCTCTCGGAGCGGGGGCCCTAATGAAAAACTGTTTTTT.

The chain couples TRBV4-3 to TRBJ2-3; 13 nucleotides agree with TRBD2. Losses at the gene ends were 0 bases for V and 6 bases for J; bases not matched to a gene: 6. CDR3 length: 17 residues. The germline V gene has CDR1 LGHNA and CDR2 YSLEER. The chain's CDR3 is CASSQDVTSGGRDTQYF. In nucleotides, the CDR3 is TGCGCCAGCAGCCAAGACGTGACTAGCGGGGGGAGGGATACGCAGTATTTT.

On this clone: One junction end does not reproduce the germline sequence, and a read error may be involved. The chain couples TRBV18 to TRBJ2-7; 9 bases align to TRBD1. Germline CDR1 reads KGHSH; CDR2 reads LQKENI. CDR3 length: 15 residues. CDR3 protein: CASSPEGTGSSEQYF. The CDR3 bases are TGTGCCAGCTCACCGGAGGGGACAGGGTCCTCCGAGCAGTACTTC.

V gene TRBV19 combines with J gene TRBJ1-5, with D perhaps TRBD1 (6 bases). The CDR3 covers 13 residues. CDR1 LNHDA and CDR2 SQIVND come from the germline V gene (reference sequence). Between the trimmed V and J ends, which lost 6 bases and 3 bases, there was a span of 9 bases. The CDR3 region is CASSPGANQPQHF. The CDR3 nucleotides read TGTGCCAGTAGCCCAGGGGCCAATCAGCCCCAGCATTTT. Full variable domain (remainder filled in from reference TRBV19 and TRBJ1-5): DGGITQSPKYLFRKEGQNVTLSCEQNLNHDAMYWYRQDPGQGLRLIYYSQIVNDFQKGDIAEGYSVSREKKESFPLTVTSAQKNPTAFYLCASSPGANQPQHFGDGTRLSIL.

This clone has more than one count but fewer than ten. V and J are TRBV7-2 and TRBJ2-5; 8 bases are shared with TRBD2. V was clipped by 6 bases and J by 5 bases; unmatched bases: 11. The CDR3 spans 15 residues. Germline values: CDR1 SGHTA, CDR2 FQGNSA. The CDR3 region has the DNA TGTGCCAGCAGGGCCCTCGGGGGGGCCTCGGAGACCCAGTACTTC. This translates into CASRALGGASETQYF.

The chain uses TRBV19 and TRBJ2-3, with TRBD1 identical over 9 bases. The germline V gene has CDR1 LNHDA and CDR2 SQIVND (reference sequence). This CDR3 has 16 residues. V trimming: 7 bases; J trimming: 4 bases; junction bases outside the gene matches: 12. The CDR3 coding sequence is TGTGCCAGTAACAACAGGGGGCGAGCTGGGCCAGATACGCAGTATTTT. Residues: CASNNRGRAGPDTQYF.

The chain employs TRBV14 and TRBJ2-2; 11 positions match TRBD2. The CDR3 spans 15 residues. V lost 4 bases to trimming and J lost 7 bases; unmatched junction nucleotides: 5. Germline CDR1 reads SGHDN; CDR2 reads FVKESK. Here the CDR3 reads CASSRLAGSNGELFF. For the CDR3, the DNA is TGTGCCAGCAGCCGACTAGCGGGGTCAAACGGGGAGCTGTTTTTT. Variable domain in full (rest from reference TRBV14 and TRBJ2-2): EAGVTQFPSHSVIEKGQTVTLRCDPISGHDNLYWYRRVMGKEIKFLLHFVKESKQDESGMPNNRFLAERTGGTYSTLKVQPAELEDSGVYFCASSRLAGSNGELFFGEGSRLTVL.

This clone was recorded a few times. The CDR3 is CASSLRTSRNTGELFF. The CDR3 bases are TGCGCCAGCAGCCTCCGGACTAGCAGGAACACCGGGGAGCTGTTTTTT. The chain carries TRBV5-1 and TRBJ2-2; 8 nucleotides align to TRBD2. The CDR3 sequence is 16 residues long. CDR1 is SGHRS and CDR2 is YFSETQ in the germline V gene. The J segment lost 1 base and the V segment lost 4 bases, leaving 6 bases of the junction unmatched.

CDR3 protein: CASSLVAGNAQPQHF. Here the CDR3 DNA reads TGTGCCAGCAGCTTAGTCGCAGGGAACGCTCAGCCCCAGCATTTT. The J gene is TRBJ1-5, the V gene TRBV7-2; a weak D match, TRBD1 (5 bases). CDR1 and CDR2 (germline): SGHTA, FQGNSA. The CDR3 is made up of 15 amino acids. V was shortened by 1 base and J by 6 bases, with 13 bases between the two germline ends.

This clone was seen more than once but under ten times. The chain recombines TRBV11-1 with TRBJ2-7; perhaps TRBD1 as D (6 bases). Deletions cut 10 bases from V and 5 bases from J, with 15 bases between. CDR1 and CDR2 from the germline V gene are SGHAT and FQDESV (reference sequence). The CDR3 covers 12 residues. The CDR3 protein is CATSRGMDEQYF. The CDR3 DNA reads TGTGCCACCTCTAGGGGGATGGACGAGCAGTACTTC.

The rearrangement joins TRBV6-5 to TRBJ2-5, with 10 nucleotides matching TRBD2. The DNA end is more similar to TRBJ2-7, so the J call may be wrong. CDR3 size: 14 residues. Germline V gives CDR1 MNHEY, CDR2 SVGAGI. This CDR3 is CASSWGLASYEQYF. For the CDR3, the DNA is TGTGCCAGCAGCTGGGGACTAGCGTCCTACGAGCAGTACTTC.

This clone came up a few times. The chain couples TRBV7-2 to TRBJ1-1; no firm D call. V dropped 5 bases and J dropped 1 base, with 8 bases sitting between them. The CDR3 has 13 amino acids. The V gene's germline CDR1 is SGHTA and CDR2 FQGNSA. CDR3 nucleotides: TGTGCCAGCAGCCAACAGACGAACACTGAAGCTTTCTTT. It specifies CASSQQTNTEAFF.

The chain links TRBV5-4 to TRBJ2-1; 13 bases align to TRBD2. The CDR3 covers 16 residues. The ends lost 4 bases at V and 6 bases at J; junction bases unmatched: 7. CDR1 is SGHNT, CDR2 YYREEE, per germline (reference sequence). The CDR3 here is CASSPPTSGGANEQFF. In DNA form, the CDR3 reads TGTGCCAGCAGCCCTCCTACTAGCGGGGGGGCCAATGAGCAGTTCTTC.

Many counts were recorded for this clone. V is TRBV29-1 and J is TRBJ2-6; 8 bases are shared with TRBD1. Per the germline V gene, CDR1 is SQVTM and CDR2 is ANQGSEA. Trimming took 7 bases from V and 6 from J; bases not matched to a gene: 11. CDR3 length: 15 residues. CDR3 in DNA: TGCAGCGCTCAGGGGGCGGGCTCCGTGGCCAACGTCCTGACTTTC. This codes for CSAQGAGSVANVLTF.

This clone has a handful of counts. The J gene is TRBJ2-1, the V gene TRBV25-1; 8 positions match TRBD2. Germline CDR1 reads MGHDK; CDR2 reads SYGVNS. This CDR3 comprises 16 residues. Trimming cost V 3 bases and J 6 bases; bases outside gene matches: 10. The CDR3 sequence: CASSEPDPGGRNEQFF. For the CDR3, the DNA is TGTGCCAGCAGTGAGCCGGACCCGGGGGGGCGCAATGAGCAGTTCTTC.

This rearrangement joins TRBV27 to TRBJ1-2, with 10 positions matching TRBD1. The CDR3 has 15 amino acids. Germline V gene sequence: CDR1 MNHEY, CDR2 SMNVEV (reference sequence). V was clipped by 6 bases and J by 4 bases; unmatched bases: 8. Here the CDR3 reads CASRRQGASGYGYTF. CDR3 sequence (DNA): TGTGCCAGCAGGCGACAGGGGGCATCAGGCTATGGCTACACCTTC.

This chain uses TRBV11-2 with TRBJ2-5; 7 bases agree with TRBD1. The germline V gene has CDR1 SGHAT and CDR2 FQNNGV. The J segment lost 5 bases and the V segment lost 5 bases, leaving 8 bases of the junction unmatched. CDR3 length: 14 residues. CDR3 in DNA: TGTGCCAGCAGCCCACGACAGGGAAGGGAGACCCAGTACTTC. This encodes CASSPRQGRETQYF.

This clone was seen a handful of times. This chain uses TRBV19 with TRBJ2-1, with 7 bases that match TRBD2. The CDR3 is 14 amino acids. J gave up 1 base and V 8 bases, and 5 bases lay outside the gene matches. Germline V lookup: CDR1 LNHDA, CDR2 SQIVND (reference sequence). In nucleotides, the CDR3 is TGTGCCAGTGGACCACTAGCGTCCTACAATGAGCAGTTCTTC. Its protein product is CASGPLASYNEQFF.

This chain connects TRBV7-2 to TRBJ1-6; D gene ambiguous. This CDR3 region has 17 residues. The germline gives CDR1 SGHTA, CDR2 FQGNSA. Trimming shortened V by 0 bases and J by 10 bases, and 19 bases separated the two germline ends. The CDR3 DNA sequence: TGTGCCAGCAGCTTAGCCGCCGCCGGGTCCTCTCAGTCACCCCTCCACTTT. This translates into CASSLAAAGSSQSPLHF.

This clone was observed at least ten times. The chain recombines TRBV29-1 with TRBJ1-2; 8 bases match TRBD1. The ends lost 0 bases at V and 7 bases at J; junction bases unmatched: 10. The CDR3 extends over 15 amino acids. CDR1 and CDR2 from the germline V gene are SQVTM and ANQGSEA. CDR3 residues: CSVEDRSGGRVGYTF. CDR3 nucleotides: TGCAGCGTTGAAGATAGGTCAGGGGGCAGGGTTGGCTACACCTTC.

J is TRBJ2-5 and V is TRBV18, with D possibly matching TRBD2 (6 bases). The V end lost 1 base, the J end lost 5 bases, and 14 bases lay between the germline ends. From germline, CDR1 is KGHSH and CDR2 LQKENI. The CDR3 spans 15 residues. DNA of the CDR3: TGTGCCAGCTCACCACTAGGGATTGGAGGGGAGACCCAGTACTTC. It specifies CASSPLGIGGETQYF.

This clone has only a few counts. The chain combines TRBV7-9 with TRBJ1-3; no clear D. The germline V gene has CDR1 SEHNR and CDR2 FQNEAQ (reference sequence). This CDR3 has 14 residues. V lost 1 base and J lost 2, with 6 bases in between. CDR3 coding DNA: TGTGCCAGCAGCTTAGGTCAAACTGGAAACACCATATATTTT. It codes for CASSLGQTGNTIYF.

In this sample, this clone turned up a few times. At one of its ends the junction is not consistent with the germline gene, which may arise from a read error. The CDR3 is CAISEGTGDQPQHF. The CDR3 DNA reads as TGTGCCATCAGTGAAGGGACAGGTGATCAGCCCCAGCATTTT. The gene calls are TRBV6-1 and TRBJ1-5; 8 bases are shared with TRBD1. This CDR3 is built from 14 residues. The germline V gene encodes CDR1 MNHNS and CDR2 SASEGT.

The chain has TRBV4-2 and TRBJ2-5; TRBD2 aligns across 8 bases. In germline, CDR1 is LGHNA, CDR2 YNFKEQ. CDR3 length: 16 residues. J lost 2 bases, V lost 1 base, and 6 bases had no gene match. The CDR3 loop is CASSQGSGLEQETQYF. In DNA form, the CDR3 reads TGTGCCAGCAGCCAAGGTTCGGGACTAGAACAAGAGACCCAGTACTTC.

The chain carries TRBV10-3 and TRBJ1-2, with a possible D match to TRBD1 (5 bases). The CDR3 spans 14 residues. The germline gives CDR1 ENHRY, CDR2 SYGVKD. V lost 3 bases, J lost 7 bases, and 15 bases lay in between. CDR3 loop: CAISDAGRMSGYTF. Here the CDR3 DNA reads TGTGCCATCAGTGACGCAGGGAGGATGTCTGGCTACACCTTC.

A single count supports this clone. This sequence joins TRBV5-8 and TRBJ2-1; 9 bases align to TRBD2. The V gene end was trimmed by 8 bases and the J gene end by 0 bases; junction bases not matched to a gene: 6. Looked up from germline, CDR1 is SGHTS and CDR2 is YDEGEE. There are 15 residues in the CDR3. The CDR3 sequence is CASASGASSYNEQFF. The DNA for the CDR3 is TGTGCCAGTGCTAGCGGGGCTAGCTCCTACAATGAGCAGTTCTTC.